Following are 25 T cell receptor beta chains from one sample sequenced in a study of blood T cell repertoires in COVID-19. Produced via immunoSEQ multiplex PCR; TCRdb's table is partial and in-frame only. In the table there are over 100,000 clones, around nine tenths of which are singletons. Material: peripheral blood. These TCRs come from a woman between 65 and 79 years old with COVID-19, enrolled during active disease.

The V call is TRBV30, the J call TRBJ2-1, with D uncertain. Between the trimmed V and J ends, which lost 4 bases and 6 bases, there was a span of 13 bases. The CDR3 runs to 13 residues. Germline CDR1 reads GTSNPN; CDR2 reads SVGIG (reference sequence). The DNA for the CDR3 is TGTGCCTGGAAATGGGCCCGTTTCAATGAGCAGTTCTTC. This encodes CAWKWARFNEQFF.

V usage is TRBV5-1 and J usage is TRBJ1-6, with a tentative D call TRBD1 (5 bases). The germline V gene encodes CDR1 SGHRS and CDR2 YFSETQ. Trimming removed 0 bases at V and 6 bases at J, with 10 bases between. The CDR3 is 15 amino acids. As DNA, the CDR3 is TGCGCCAGCAGCTTGGGGCCAGGGCCTAATTCACCCCTCCACTTT. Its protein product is CASSLGPGPNSPLHF. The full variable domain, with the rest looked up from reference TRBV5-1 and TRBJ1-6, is KAGVTQTPRYLIKTRGQQVTLSCSPISGHRSVSWYQQTPGQGLQFLFEYFSETQRNKGNFPGRFSGRQFSNSRSEMNVSTLELGDSALYLCASSLGPGPNSPLHFGNGTRLTVT.

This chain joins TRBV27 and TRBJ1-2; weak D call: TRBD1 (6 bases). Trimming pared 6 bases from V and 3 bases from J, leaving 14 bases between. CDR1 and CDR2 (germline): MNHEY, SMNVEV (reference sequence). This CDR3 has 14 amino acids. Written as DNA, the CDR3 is TGTGCCAGCAGGTCGGGGGGCCGGGACTATGGCTACACCTTC. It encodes CASRSGGRDYGYTF.

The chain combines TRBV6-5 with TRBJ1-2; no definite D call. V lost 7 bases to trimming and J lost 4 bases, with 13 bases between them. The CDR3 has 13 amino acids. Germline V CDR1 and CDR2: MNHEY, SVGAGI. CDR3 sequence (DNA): TGTGCCAGCACCCCCTCGCCGGTCTATGGCTACACCTTC. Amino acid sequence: CASTPSPVYGYTF.

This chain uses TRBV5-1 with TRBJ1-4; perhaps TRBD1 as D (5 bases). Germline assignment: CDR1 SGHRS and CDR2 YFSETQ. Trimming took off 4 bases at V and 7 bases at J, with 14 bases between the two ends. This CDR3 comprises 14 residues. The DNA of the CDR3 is TGCGCCAGCAGCCGTGACAGTACGGTTGAAAAACTGTTTTTT. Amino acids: CASSRDSTVEKLFF.

CDR3 in DNA: TGTGCCAGCAGCTTAGTCCGCAGGGTGAACACTGAAGCTTTCTTT. It translates to CASSLVRRVNTEAFF. This chain connects TRBV11-2 to TRBJ1-1, with D possibly TRBD1 on 5 matching bases. Deletions cut 1 base from V and 0 bases from J, with 9 bases between. The germline gives CDR1 SGHAT, CDR2 FQNNGV. This CDR3 has 15 amino acids.

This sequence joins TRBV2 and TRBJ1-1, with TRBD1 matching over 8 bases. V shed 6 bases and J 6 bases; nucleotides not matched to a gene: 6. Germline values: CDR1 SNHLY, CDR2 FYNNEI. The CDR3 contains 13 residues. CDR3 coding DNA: TGTGCCAGCAGCGACAGGGGTTTGGCTGAAGCTTTCTTT. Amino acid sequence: CASSDRGLAEAFF.

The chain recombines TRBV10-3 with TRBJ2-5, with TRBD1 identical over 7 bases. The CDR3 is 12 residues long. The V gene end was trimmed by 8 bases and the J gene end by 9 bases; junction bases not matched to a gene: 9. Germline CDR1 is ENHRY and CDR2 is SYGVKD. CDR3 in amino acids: CAIRTGWGPQYF. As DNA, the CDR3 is TGTGCCATCCGGACAGGTTGGGGTCCCCAGTACTTC.

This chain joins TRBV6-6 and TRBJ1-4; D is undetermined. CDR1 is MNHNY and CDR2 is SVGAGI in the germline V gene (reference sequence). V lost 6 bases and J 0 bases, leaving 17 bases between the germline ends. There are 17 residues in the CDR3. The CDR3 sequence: CASSRHLPRATNEKLFF. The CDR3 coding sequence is TGTGCCAGCAGCCGACACCTACCCCGTGCAACTAATGAAAAACTGTTTTTT.

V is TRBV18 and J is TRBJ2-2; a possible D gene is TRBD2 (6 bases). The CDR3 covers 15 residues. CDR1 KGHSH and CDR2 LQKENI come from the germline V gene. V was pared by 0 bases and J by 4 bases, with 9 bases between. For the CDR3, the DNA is TGTGCCAGCTCACCACCGTGGGGAGGCACCGGGGAGCTGTTTTTT. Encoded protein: CASSPPWGGTGELFF.

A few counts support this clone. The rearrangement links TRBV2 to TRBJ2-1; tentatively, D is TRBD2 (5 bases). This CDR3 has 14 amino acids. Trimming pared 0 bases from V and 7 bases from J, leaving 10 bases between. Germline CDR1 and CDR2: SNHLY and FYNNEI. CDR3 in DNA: TGTGCCAGCAGTGAAGCCCGGGAAGGGAATGAGCAGTTCTTC. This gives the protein CASSEAREGNEQFF.

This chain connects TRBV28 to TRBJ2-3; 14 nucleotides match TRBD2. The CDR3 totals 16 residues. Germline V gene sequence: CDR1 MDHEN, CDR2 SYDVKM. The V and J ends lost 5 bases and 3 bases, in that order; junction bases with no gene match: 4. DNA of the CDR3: TGTGCCAGCAGTCGTGGGACTAGCGGGGGTACAGATACGCAGTATTTT. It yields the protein CASSRGTSGGTDTQYF. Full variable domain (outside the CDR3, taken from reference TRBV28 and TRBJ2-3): DVKVTQSSRYLVKRTGEKVFLECVQDMDHENMFWYRQDPGLGLRLIYFSYDVKMKEKGDIPEGYSVSREKKERFSLILESASTNQTSMYLCASSRGTSGGTDTQYFGPGTRLTVL.

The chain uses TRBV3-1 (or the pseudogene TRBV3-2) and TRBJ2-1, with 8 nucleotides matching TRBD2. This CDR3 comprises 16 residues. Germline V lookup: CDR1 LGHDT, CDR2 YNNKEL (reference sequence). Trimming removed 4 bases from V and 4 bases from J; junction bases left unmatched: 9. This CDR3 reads CASSPPRGGLYNEQFF. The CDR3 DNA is TGTGCCAGCAGCCCCCCCCGCGGGGGGCTGTACAATGAGCAGTTCTTC.

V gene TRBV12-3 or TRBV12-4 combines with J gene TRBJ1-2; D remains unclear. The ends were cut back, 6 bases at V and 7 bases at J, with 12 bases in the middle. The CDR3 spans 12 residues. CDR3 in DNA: TGTGCCAGCAGCCTAGGATCCCTTGGCTACACCTTC. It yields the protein CASSLGSLGYTF.

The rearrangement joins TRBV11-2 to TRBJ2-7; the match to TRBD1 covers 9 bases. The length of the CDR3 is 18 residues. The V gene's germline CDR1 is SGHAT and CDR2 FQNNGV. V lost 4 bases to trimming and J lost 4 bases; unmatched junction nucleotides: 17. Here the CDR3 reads CASSSRPGQGTRGYEQYF. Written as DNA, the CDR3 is TGTGCCAGCAGCTCCCGGCCGGGACAGGGAACCCGGGGGTACGAGCAGTACTTC.

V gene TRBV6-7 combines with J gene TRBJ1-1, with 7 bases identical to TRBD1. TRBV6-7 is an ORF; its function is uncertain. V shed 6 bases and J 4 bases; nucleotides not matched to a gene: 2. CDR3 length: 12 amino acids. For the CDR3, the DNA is TGTGCCAGCAGAGACAGGGCCACTGAAGCTTTCTTT. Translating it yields CASRDRATEAFF.

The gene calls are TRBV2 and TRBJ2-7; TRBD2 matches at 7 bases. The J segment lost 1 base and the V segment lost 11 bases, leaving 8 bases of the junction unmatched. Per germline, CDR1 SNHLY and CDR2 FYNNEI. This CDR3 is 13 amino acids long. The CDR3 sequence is CAGGGTASYEQYF. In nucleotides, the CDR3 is TGTGCCGGGGGGGGGACTGCATCCTACGAGCAGTACTTC.

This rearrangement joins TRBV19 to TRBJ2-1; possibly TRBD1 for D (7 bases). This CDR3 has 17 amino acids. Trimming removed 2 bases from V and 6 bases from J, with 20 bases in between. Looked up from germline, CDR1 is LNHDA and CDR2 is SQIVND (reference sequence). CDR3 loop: CASSIRGPSAGGNEQFF. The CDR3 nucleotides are TGTGCCAGTAGTATAAGGGGGCCTAGCGCGGGCGGCAATGAGCAGTTCTTC.

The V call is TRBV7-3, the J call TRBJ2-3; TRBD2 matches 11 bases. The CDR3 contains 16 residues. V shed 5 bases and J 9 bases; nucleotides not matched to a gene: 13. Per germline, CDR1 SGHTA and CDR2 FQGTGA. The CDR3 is CASSPSGGPVAGTQYF. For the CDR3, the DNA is TGTGCCAGCAGCCCTAGCGGGGGGCCGGTGGCAGGGACGCAGTATTTT.

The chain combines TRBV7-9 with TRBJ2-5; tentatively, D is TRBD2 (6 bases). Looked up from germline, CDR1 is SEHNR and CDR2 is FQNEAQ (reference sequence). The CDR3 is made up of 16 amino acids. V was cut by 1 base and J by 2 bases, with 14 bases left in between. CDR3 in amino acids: CASSLGLADVQETQYF. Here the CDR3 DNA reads TGTGCCAGCAGCTTAGGATTAGCGGACGTTCAAGAGACCCAGTACTTC. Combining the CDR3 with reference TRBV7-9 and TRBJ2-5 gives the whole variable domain DTGVSQNPRHKITKRGQNVTFRCDPISEHNRLYWYRQTLGQGPEFLTYFQNEAQLEKSRLLSDRFSAERPKGSFSTLEIQRTEQGDSAMYLCASSLGLADVQETQYFGPGTRLLVL.

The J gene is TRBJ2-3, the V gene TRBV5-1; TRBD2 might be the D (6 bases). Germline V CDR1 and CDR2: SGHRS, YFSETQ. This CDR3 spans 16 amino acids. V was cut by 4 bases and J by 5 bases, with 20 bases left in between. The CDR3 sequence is CASSQRSGGSGDTQYF. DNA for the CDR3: TGCGCCAGCAGCCAACGTAGTGGAGGGTCGGGAGATACGCAGTATTTT. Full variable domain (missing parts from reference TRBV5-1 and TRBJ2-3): KAGVTQTPRYLIKTRGQQVTLSCSPISGHRSVSWYQQTPGQGLQFLFEYFSETQRNKGNFPGRFSGRQFSNSRSEMNVSTLELGDSALYLCASSQRSGGSGDTQYFGPGTRLTVL.

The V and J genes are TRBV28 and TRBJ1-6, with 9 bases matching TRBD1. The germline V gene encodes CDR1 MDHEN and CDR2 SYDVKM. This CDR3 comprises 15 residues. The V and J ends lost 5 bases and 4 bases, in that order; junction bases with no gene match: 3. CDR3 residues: CASSPQGAYNSPLHF. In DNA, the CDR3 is TGTGCCAGCAGTCCACAGGGGGCTTATAATTCACCCCTCCACTTT.

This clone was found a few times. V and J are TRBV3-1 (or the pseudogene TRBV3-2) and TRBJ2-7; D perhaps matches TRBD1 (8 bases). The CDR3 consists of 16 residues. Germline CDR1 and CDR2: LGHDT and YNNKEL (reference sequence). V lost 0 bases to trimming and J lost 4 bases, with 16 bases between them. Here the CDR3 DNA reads TGTGCCAGCAGCCAAGAGAACAGGGGGAGGGTATACGAGCAGTACTTC. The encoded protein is CASSQENRGRVYEQYF.

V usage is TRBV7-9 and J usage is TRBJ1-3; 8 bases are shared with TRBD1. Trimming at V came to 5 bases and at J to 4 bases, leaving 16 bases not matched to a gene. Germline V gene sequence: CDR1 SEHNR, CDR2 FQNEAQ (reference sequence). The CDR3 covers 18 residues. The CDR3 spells CASSQGQGVPLPGNTIYF. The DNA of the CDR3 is TGTGCCAGCAGCCAAGGACAGGGAGTCCCCTTGCCCGGAAACACCATATATTTT.

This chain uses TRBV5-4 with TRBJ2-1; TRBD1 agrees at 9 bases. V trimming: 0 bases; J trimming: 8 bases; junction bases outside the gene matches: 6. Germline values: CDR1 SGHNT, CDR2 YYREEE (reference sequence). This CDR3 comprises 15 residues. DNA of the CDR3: TGTGCCAGCAGCTTGGACAGGGGGCGCTTGGATGAGCAGTTCTTC. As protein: CASSLDRGRLDEQFF.